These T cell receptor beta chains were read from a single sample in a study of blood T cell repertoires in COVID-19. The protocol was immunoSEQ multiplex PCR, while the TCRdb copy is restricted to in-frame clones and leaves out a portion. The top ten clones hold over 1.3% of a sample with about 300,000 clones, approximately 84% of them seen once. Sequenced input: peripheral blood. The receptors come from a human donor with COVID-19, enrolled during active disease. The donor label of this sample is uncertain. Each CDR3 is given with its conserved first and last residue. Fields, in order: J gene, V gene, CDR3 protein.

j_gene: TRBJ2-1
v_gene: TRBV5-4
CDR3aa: CASSRRTGGVSGEFF

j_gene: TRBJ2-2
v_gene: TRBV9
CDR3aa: CASSVGTGQLETGELFF

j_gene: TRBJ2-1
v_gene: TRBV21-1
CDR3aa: CAALRGRAVYNEQFF

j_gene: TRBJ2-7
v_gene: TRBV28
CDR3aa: CASSLLSSGRVSEQYF

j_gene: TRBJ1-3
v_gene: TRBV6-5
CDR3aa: CASSYDLSGNTIYF

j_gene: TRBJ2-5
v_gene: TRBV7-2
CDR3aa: CASSSIRQGETQYF

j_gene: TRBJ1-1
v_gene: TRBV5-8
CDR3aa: CASSLGQGVEAFF

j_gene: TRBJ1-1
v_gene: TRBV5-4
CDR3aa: CASSSDRGRVNTEAFF

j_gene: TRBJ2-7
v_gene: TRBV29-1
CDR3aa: CSGGEGQAYEQYF

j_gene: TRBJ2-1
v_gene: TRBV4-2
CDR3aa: CASSQERTSGTYEQFF

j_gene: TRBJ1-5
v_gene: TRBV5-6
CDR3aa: CASSLVRGIDQPQHF

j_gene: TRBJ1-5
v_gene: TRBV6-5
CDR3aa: CASTLEGGQPQHF